This entry features one T cell receptor beta chain sequence. This clonotype turned up a few times. Which antigen it targets is not known. Base qualities are not at hand, and no much larger clone is one base apart. These data come from a study of early T cells in non-severe SARS-CoV-2 infection (TCRdb year 2021). Turning to the overall study: Because TCR sequencing relied on bulk RNA taken from unsorted whole blood, pairing of alpha and beta chains was not possible. The investigation overall reported the following: Matching against VDJdb was skewed toward anti-spike CD8 responses, likely underestimated virus-specific expansions, and missed private and CD4 specificities.

Set within a cohort of healthcare workers in London, UK, this nested case-control study involved weekly PCR testing of nasopharyngeal swabs along with blood sampling. Healthcare workers were recruited during the week of the UK lockdown, between 23 and 31 March 2020, and followed weekly for up to roughly 15 weeks. The CDR3 goes from the cysteine to the phenylalanine over 14 residues. The kept DNA is CDR3 alone, 42 bases in frame from the first base. In the germline V gene (reference sequence), CDR1 corresponds to LNHDA and CDR2 to SQIVND. Germline trimming: 3 bases from V, 7 bases from J; junction bases outside gene matches: 6. Preparation of the library involved 5' RACE. TCRdb records NextSeq 500 as the sequencer. Unique molecular identifiers were attached to individual cDNA molecules in the TCR library protocol so that sequencing error and PCR bias could be corrected. TCR alpha and beta chains were both sequenced, and the abundances of alpha and beta sequences in each sample were closely correlated with each other. In the authors' own workflow: Decombinator V4 was used to annotate TCR sequences for V gene, J gene and CDR3. Expanded TCRs were defined as changing significantly between any two time points under a Poisson model with p below 0.0001. TCR abundances were normalised to the total number of TCRs sequenced per sample and were expressed as counts per million. MAIT TCRs were defined by TRAV1-2 paired with TRAJ12, TRAJ20 or TRAJ33, and iNKT TCRs by TRAV10 paired with TRAJ18. VDJdb, accessed 1 November 2021, was searched for CMV, EBV and SARS-CoV-2 annotated TCRs, excluding TCRs annotated for multiple antigens. In-frame beta chains were kept once TCRdb had trimmed the public reads at Q25 with fastp and called clones with MiXCR. Rows with one shared CDR3 protein collapse into an entry with the most common genes and DNA. TCRdb assigned the V and J calls; the authors' analysis was not used. This sample holds about 83,000 distinct CDR3 sequences; 12% were observed only once. The top ten clones comprise around 7% of the sample.

The receptor chain draws on TRBV19 and TRBJ1-5, with 7 middle bases fitting TRBD1. The sequence was collected from an adult who was a healthcare worker with PCR-confirmed SARS-CoV-2 infection or an uninfected control (not recorded which). The sample was whole blood. The nucleotide sequence reads TGTGCCAGTAGTATTCGTCAGGGGGAACAGCCCCAGCATTTT. Its product reads: CASSIRQGEQPQHF.